This TCR beta chain was found in a study of blood T cell repertoires in COVID-19. In the study overall: Spain, Italy and the United States supplied samples that represented acute and convalescent COVID-19. PBMCs, B-cell-depleted T cells, or T cells provided the cDNA or gDNA that made up the material.

Ages ranged from about 18 to 89 years, with residence in more than 20 US areas. The CDR3 runs 15 residues. Looked up from germline, CDR1 is LNHNV and CDR2 is YYDKDF (reference sequence). V gave up 1 base and J gave up 2 bases, with 11 bases separating them. Only in-frame clones appear in the TCRdb table, and some are missing; sequencing was by immunoSEQ multiplex PCR. The sample carries about 130,000 clones, around 84% recorded once. The V and J genes are TRBV15 and TRBJ1-2, with a possible D match to TRBD1 (6 bases). Material: PBMCs or T cells enriched from blood (not recorded which). The clonotype comes from a man in his forties with acute COVID-19. Here the CDR3 reads CATSRASDRNYGYTF. The CDR3 nucleotides read TGTGCCACCAGCAGAGCCTCGGACAGAAACTATGGCTACACCTTC.